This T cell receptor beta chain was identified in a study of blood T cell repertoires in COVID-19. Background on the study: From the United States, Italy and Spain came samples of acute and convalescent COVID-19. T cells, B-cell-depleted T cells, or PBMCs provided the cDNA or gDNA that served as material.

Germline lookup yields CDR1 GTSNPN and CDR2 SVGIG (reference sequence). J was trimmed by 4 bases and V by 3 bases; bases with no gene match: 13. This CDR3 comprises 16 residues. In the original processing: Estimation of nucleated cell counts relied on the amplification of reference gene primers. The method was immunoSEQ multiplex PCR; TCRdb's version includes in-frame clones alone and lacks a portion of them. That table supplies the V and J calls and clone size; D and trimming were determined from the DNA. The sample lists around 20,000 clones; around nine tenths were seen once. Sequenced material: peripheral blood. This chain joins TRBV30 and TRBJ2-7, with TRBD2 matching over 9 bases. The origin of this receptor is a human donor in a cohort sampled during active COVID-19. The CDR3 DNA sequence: TGTGCCTGGAGCCCTTGGGGAGCGGGAGGTATTTACGAGCAGTACTTC. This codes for CAWSPWGAGGIYEQYF.